Detailed here is one TCR beta chain. This table comes from immunoSEQ multiplex PCR, and its TCRdb copy is limited to in-frame clones, with some not included. The sample contains approximately 100,000 clones, over 75% of which appear only once. This entry is derived from a study of control samples from healthy donors and cancer patients. Germline CDR1 and CDR2: SGHNT and YENEEA. The V and J ends lost 5 bases and 6 bases, in that order; junction bases with no gene match: 13. This CDR3 comprises 19 residues. The gene calls are TRBV11-3 and TRBJ2-1; TRBD2 agrees at 16 bases. Source material: blood. The clonotype comes from a woman aged 35 to 49 in good health. CDR3 DNA sequence: TGTGCCAGCAGCCGACAGGGACTAGCGGGGGGGCCTGGAGGCAATGAGCAGTTCTTC. This sequence encodes CASSRQGLAGGPGGNEQFF.